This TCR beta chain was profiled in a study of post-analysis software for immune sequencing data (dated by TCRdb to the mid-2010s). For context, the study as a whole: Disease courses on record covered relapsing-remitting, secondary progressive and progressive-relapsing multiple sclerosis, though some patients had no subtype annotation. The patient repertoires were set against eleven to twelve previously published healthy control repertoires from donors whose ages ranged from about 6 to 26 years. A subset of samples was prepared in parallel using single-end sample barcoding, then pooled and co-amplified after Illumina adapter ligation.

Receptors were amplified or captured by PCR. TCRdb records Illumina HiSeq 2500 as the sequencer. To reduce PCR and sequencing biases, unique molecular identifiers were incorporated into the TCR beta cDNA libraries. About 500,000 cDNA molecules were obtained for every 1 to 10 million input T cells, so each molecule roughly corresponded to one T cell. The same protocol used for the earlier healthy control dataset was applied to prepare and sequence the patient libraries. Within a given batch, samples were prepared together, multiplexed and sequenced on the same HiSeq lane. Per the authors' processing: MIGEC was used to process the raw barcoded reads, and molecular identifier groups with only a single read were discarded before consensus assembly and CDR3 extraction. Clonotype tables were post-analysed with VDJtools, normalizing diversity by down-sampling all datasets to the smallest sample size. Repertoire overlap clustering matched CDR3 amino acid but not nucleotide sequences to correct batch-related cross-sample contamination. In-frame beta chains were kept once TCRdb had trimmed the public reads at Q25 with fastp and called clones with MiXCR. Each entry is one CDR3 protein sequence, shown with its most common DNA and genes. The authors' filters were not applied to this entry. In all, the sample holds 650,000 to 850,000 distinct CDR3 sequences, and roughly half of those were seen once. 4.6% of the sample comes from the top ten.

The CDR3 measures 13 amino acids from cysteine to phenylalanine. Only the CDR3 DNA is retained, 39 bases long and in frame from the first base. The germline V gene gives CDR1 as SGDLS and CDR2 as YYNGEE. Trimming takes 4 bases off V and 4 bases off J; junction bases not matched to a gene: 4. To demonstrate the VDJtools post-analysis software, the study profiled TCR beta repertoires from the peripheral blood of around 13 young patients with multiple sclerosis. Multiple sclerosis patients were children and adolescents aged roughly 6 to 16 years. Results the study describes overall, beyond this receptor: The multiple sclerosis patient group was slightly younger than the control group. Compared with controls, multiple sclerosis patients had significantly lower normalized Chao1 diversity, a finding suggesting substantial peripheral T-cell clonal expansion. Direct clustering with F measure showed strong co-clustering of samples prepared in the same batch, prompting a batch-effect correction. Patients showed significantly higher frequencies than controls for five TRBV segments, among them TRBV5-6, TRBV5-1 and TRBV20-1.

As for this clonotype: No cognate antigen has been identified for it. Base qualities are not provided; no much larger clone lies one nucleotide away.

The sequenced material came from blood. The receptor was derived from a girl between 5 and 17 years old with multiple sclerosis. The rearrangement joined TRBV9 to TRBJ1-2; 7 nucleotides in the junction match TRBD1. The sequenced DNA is TGTGCCAGCAGCACCACAGGGGCCTATGGCTACACCTTC. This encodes CASSTTGAYGYTF.